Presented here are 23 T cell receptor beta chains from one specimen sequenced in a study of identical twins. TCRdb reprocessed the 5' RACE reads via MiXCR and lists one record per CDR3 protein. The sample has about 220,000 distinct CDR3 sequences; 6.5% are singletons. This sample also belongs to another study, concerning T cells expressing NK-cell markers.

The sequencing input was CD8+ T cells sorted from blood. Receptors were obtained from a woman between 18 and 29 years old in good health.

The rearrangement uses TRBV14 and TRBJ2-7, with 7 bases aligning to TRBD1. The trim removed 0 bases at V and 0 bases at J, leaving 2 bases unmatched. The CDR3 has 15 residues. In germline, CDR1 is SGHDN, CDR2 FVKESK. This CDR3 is CASSQERDSSYEQYF. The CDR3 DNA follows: TGTGCCAGCAGCCAAGAGAGGGACAGCTCCTACGAGCAGTACTTC.

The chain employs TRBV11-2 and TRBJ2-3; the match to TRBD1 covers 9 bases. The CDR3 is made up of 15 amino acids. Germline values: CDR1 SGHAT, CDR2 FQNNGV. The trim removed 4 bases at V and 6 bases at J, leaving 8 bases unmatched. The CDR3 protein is CASSSMGTGLDTQYF. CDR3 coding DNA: TGTGCCAGCAGCTCGATGGGGACAGGGTTGGATACGCAGTATTTT.

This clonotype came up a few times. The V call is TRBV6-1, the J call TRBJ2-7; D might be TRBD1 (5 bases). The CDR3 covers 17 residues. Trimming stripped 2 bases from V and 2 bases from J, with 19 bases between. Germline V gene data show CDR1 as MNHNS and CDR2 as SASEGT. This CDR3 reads CASSERLPTDPTYEQYF. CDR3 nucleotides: TGTGCCAGCAGTGAAAGGCTGCCGACAGACCCAACCTACGAGCAGTACTTC.

The CDR3 sequence is CASSLLAGGNEQYF. The CDR3 DNA is TGTGCCAGCAGCTTATTGGCGGGAGGGAACGAGCAGTACTTC. V usage is TRBV11-2 and J usage is TRBJ2-7, with TRBD2 identical over 9 bases. V trimming: 2 bases; J trimming: 5 bases; junction bases outside the gene matches: 4. CDR1 and CDR2 (germline): SGHAT, FQNNGV. This CDR3 has 14 residues.

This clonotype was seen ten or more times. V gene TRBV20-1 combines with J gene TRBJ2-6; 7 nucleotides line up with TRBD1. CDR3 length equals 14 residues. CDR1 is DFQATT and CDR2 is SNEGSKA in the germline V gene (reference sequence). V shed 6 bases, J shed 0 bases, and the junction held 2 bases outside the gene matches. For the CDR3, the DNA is TGCAGTGCACGGGACAGCTCTGGGGCCAACGTCCTGACTTTC. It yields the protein CSARDSSGANVLTF.

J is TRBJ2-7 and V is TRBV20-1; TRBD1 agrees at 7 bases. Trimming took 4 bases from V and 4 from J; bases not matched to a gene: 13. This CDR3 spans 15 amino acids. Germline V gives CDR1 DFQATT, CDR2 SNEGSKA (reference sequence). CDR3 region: CSAILTTGQLYEQYF. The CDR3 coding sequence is TGCAGTGCTATTCTCACCACGGGACAGTTATACGAGCAGTACTTC.

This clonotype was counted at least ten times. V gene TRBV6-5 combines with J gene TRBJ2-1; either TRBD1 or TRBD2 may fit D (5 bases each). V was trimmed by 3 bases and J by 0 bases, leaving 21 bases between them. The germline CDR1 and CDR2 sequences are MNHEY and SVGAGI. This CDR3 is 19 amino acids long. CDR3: CASSYPRDAIPPSYNEQFF. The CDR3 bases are TGTGCCAGCAGTTATCCCCGGGACGCAATACCCCCCTCCTACAATGAGCAGTTCTTC.

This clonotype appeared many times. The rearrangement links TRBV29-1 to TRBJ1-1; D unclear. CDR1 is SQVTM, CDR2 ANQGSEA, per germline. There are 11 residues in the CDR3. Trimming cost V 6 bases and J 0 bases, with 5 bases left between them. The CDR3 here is CSVVMNTEAFF. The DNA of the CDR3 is TGCAGCGTAGTTATGAACACTGAAGCTTTCTTT.

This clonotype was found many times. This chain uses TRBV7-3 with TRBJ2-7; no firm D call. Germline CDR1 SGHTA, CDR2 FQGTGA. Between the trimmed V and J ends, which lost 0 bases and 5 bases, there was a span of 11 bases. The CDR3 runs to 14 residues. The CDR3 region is CASSLTGMTDEQYF. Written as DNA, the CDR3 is TGTGCCAGCAGCTTAACTGGGATGACGGACGAGCAGTACTTC.

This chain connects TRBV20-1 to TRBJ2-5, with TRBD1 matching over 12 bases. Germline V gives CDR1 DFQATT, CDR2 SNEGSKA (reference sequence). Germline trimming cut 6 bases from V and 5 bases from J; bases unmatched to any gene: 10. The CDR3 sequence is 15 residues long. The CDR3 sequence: CSAPVRDRGRETQYF. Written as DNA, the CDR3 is TGCAGTGCGCCAGTCAGGGACAGGGGGCGGGAGACCCAGTACTTC.

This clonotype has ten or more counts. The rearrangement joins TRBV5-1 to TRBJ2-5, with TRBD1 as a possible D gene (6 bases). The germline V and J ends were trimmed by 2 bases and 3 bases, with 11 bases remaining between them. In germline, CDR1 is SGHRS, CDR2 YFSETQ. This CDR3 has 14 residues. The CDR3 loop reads CASSLGQLKETQYF. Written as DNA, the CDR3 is TGCGCCAGCAGCTTAGGACAGCTGAAAGAGACCCAGTACTTC.

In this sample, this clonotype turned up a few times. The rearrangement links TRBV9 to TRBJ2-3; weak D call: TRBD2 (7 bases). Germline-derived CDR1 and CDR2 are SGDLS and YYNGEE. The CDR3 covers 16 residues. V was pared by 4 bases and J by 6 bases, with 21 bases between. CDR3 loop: CASSRREGGGSDTQYF. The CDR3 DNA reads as TGTGCCAGCAGCCGGCGTGAGGGGGGGGGCTCTGATACGCAGTATTTT.

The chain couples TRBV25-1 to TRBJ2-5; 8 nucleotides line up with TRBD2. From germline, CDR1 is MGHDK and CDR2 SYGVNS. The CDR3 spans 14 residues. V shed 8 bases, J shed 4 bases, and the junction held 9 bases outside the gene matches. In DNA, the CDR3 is TGTGCCAGCTCCCGCAGGCTAGCGGGAGAGACCCAGTACTTC. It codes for CASSRRLAGETQYF.

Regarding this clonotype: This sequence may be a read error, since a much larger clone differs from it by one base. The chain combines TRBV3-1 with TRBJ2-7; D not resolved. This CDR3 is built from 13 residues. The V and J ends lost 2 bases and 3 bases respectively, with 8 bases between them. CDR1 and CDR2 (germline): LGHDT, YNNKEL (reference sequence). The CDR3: CASSQSNRYEQYF. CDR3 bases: TGTGCCAGCAGCCAATCCAACCGCTACGAGCAGTACTTC.

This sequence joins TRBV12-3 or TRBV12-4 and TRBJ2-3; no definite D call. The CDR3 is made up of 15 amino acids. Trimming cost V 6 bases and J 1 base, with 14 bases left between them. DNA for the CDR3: TGTGCCAGCAGGCCTCAGGAATCGCGCACAGATACGCAGTATTTT. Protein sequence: CASRPQESRTDTQYF.

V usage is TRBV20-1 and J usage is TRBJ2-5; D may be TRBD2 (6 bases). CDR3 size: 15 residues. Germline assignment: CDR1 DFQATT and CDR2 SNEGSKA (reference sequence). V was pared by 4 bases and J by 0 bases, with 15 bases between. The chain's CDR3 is CSATSGTQYQETQYF. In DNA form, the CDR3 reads TGCAGTGCTACCTCCGGGACTCAGTACCAAGAGACCCAGTACTTC.

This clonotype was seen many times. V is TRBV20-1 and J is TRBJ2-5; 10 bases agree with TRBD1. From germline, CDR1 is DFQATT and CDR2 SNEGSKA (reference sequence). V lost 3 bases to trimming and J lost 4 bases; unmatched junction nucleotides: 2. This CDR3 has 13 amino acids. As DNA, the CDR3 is TGCAGTGCTAGTAGGACAGGGGGAGAGACCCAGTACTTC. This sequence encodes CSASRTGGETQYF.

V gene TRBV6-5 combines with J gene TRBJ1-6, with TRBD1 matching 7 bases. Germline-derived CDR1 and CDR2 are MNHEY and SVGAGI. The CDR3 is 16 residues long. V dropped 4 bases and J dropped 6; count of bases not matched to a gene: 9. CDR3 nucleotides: TGTGCCAGCAGTTTCATACCGGGACAGCTTAATTCACCCCTCCACTTT. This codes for CASSFIPGQLNSPLHF.

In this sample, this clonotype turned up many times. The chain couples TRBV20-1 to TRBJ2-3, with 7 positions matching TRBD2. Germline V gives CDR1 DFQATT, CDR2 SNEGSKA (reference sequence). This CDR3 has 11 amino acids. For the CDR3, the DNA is TGCAGGGCGGGAGAAGAAGATACGCAGTATTTT. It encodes CRAGEEDTQYF.

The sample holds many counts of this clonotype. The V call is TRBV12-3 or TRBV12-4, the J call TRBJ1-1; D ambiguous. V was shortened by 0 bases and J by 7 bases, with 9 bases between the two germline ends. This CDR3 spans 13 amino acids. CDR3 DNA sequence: TGTGCCAGCAGTTTAGCTAACGGGATTGAAGCTTTCTTT. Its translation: CASSLANGIEAFF.

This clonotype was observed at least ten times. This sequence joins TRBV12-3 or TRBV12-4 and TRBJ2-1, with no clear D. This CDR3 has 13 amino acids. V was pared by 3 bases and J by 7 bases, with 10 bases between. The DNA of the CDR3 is TGTGCCAGCAGTTTCGCCCCCCGGAATGAGCAGTTCTTC. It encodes CASSFAPRNEQFF.

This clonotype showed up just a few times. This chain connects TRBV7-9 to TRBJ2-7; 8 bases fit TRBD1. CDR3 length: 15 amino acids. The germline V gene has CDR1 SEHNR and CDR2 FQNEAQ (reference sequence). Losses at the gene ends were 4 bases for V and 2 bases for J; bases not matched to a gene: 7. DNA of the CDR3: TGTGCCAGCAGCTCCAGCAGGGGGCTGACCTACGAGCAGTACTTC. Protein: CASSSSRGLTYEQYF. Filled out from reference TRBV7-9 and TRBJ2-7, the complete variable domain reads DTGVSQNPRHKITKRGQNVTFRCDPISEHNRLYWYRQTLGQGPEFLTYFQNEAQLEKSRLLSDRFSAERPKGSFSTLEIQRTEQGDSAMYLCASSSSRGLTYEQYFGPGTRLTVT.

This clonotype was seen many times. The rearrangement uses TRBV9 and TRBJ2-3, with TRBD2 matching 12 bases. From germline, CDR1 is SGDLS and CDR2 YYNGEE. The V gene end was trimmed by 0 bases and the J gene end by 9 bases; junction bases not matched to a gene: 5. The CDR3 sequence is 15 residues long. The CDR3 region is CASSVVASGGATQYF. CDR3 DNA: TGTGCCAGCAGCGTAGTGGCTAGCGGGGGGGCAACGCAGTATTTT.